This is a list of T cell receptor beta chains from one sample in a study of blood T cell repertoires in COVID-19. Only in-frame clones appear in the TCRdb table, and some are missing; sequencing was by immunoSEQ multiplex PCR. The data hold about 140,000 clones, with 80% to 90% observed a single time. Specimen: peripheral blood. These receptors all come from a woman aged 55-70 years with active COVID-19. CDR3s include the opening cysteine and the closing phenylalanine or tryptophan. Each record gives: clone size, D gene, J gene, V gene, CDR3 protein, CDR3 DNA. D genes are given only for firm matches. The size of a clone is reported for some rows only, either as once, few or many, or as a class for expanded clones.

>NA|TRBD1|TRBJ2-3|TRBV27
CASRPLGQGRTDTQYF
TGTGCCAGCAGGCCCCTCGGACAGGGCCGCACAGATACGCAGTATTTT
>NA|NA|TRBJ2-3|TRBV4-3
CASSQDGLAGDTQYF
TGCGCCAGCAGCCAAGATGGTCTAGCTGGAGATACGCAGTATTTT
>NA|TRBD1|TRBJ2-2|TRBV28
CASRYPGQGPELFF
TGTGCCAGCAGATATCCGGGACAGGGTCCGGAGCTGTTTTTT
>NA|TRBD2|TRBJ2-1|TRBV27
CASSLGSAGVSNEQFF
TGTGCCAGCAGTTTGGGGTCAGCGGGAGTGAGTAATGAGCAGTTCTTC
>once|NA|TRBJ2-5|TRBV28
CASSLGLGQQETQYF
TGTGCCAGCAGTTTGGGACTGGGGCAGCAAGAGACCCAGTACTTC
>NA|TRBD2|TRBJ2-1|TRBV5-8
CASSFWLAGVEQFF
TGTGCCAGCAGCTTTTGGCTAGCGGGAGTTGAGCAGTTCTTC
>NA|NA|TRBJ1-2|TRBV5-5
CASSLGRTNYGYTF
TGTGCCAGCAGCTTGGGGAGGACTAACTATGGCTACACCTTC
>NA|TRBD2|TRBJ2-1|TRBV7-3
CASSSLAGNNYNEQFF
TGTGCCAGCAGCTCCCTAGCGGGGAACAACTACAATGAGCAGTTCTTC
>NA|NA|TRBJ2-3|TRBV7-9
CASSFWGRGEDTQYF
TGTGCCAGCAGCTTTTGGGGCAGGGGCGAAGATACGCAGTATTTT
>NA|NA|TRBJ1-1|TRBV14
CASSQDSGFLVHTEAFF
TGTGCCAGCAGCCAAGACTCAGGGTTCTTAGTGCACACTGAAGCTTTCTTT
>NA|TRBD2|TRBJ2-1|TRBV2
CASLGLTLSSYNEQFF
TGTGCCAGCTTGGGACTAACCCTGAGCTCCTACAATGAGCAGTTCTTC
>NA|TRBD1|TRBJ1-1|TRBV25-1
CASSEPLDREAFF
TGTGCCAGCAGTGAACCCCTGGACAGGGAGGCTTTCTTT
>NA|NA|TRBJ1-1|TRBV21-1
CASSKLPGTAEAFF
TGTGCCAGCAGCAAACTTCCCGGGACAGCAGAAGCTTTCTTT
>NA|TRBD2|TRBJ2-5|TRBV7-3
CASSLGTSGNLETQYF
TGTGCCAGCAGCTTAGGGACTAGCGGGAATTTGGAGACCCAGTACTTC
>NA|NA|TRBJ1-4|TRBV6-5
CASSYSRGHRDEKLFF
TGTGCCAGCAGTTACTCGAGAGGACACCGTGATGAAAAACTGTTTTTT
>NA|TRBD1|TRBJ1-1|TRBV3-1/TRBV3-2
CASSRWWGQVNTEAFF
TGTGCCAGCAGCCGGTGGTGGGGACAGGTGAACACTGAAGCTTTCTTT
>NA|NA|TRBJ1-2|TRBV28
CASFEPGQRVGYTF
TGTGCCAGCTTCGAACCGGGACAACGAGTTGGCTACACCTTC
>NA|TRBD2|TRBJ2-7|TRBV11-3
CASSAGTSGRHEQYF
TGTGCCAGCAGCGCGGGGACTAGCGGGAGACACGAGCAGTACTTC
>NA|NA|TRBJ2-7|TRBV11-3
CASSPGAGPYEQYF
TGTGCCAGCAGCCCAGGAGCGGGCCCCTACGAGCAGTACTTC
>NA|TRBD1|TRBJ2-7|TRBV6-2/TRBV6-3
CASSRPGQSYEQYF
TGTGCCAGCAGTCGACCGGGACAGTCATACGAGCAGTACTTC
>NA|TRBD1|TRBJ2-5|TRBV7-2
CASSLGQGYYQETQYF
TGTGCCAGCAGCTTAGGACAGGGGTACTACCAAGAGACCCAGTACTTC
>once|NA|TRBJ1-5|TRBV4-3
CASSQDKRVNQPQHF
TGCGCCAGCAGCCAAGATAAACGGGTTAATCAGCCCCAGCATTTT
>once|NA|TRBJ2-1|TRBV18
CASSLQGLRNEQFF
TGTGCCAGCTCACTACAGGGACTACGGAATGAGCAGTTCTTC
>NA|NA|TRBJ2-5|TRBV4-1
CASSRRASTRETQYF
TGCGCCAGCAGCCGTCGGGCCTCGACTAGGGAGACCCAGTACTTC
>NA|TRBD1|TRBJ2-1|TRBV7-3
CASSPDRGRPQSSYNEQFF
TGTGCCAGCAGCCCAGACAGGGGGCGACCCCAAAGCTCCTACAATGAGCAGTTCTTC